The T cell receptor beta chain described here comes from a study of T cells in Graves' hyperthyroidism and ophthalmopathy (dated by TCRdb to between 2018 and 2021). About the investigation overall: Peripheral blood was sampled at the time of initial diagnosis, prior to any treatment. The paper reports TCR Vbeta CDR3 sequencing of approximately 130 peripheral blood samples: some 41 ophthalmopathy, approximately 74 hyperthyroidism and around 17 progressor patients. After blood sampling, hyperthyroidism patients were treated with methimazole at a starting dose of 30 mg daily, and ophthalmopathy patients were treated with high-dose intravenous methylprednisolone. In roughly six Graves' hyperthyroidism patients, the study also compared T-cell repertoires from thyroid tissue with T-cell repertoires from blood. Prospective prediction of ophthalmopathy was tested in an independent validation cohort of fewer than 20 hyperthyroidism patients and some 17 patients who later progressed to ophthalmopathy. The 100 discovery patients were divided at random into training and test sets in a 7:3 ratio. To identify TCR V-J signatures that set the groups apart, the researchers used a discovery cohort of 90 to 100 patients, made up of 40 to 45 with Graves' ophthalmopathy and around 58 with stable Graves' hyperthyroidism. On the study overall, not on this receptor specifically: In validation, progression to ophthalmopathy was predicted by the model with approximately 67% sensitivity and roughly 72% specificity, a median of approximately 6.5 months before onset. Ophthalmopathy was separated from stable hyperthyroidism by a 13 V-J signature model, with roughly 88% sensitivity and roughly 84% specificity obtained in cross-validation and 80%/75% obtained in testing. Most expanded thyroid clonotypes (frequency above 0.001) were also found in blood, which suggests that blood repertoires may mirror thyroid immune responses. Sample size was not statistically predetermined, and blinding of investigators to group allocation was not performed.

Hyperthyroidism patients were newly diagnosed, with disease duration under 2 months, and aged 18 to 65 years. Any patient with an uncontrolled infection, another autoimmune disease, pregnancy or lactation was excluded. Clinical symptoms, serum thyroxine and TRAb, thyroid ultrasound, and orbital computed tomography formed the basis for the diagnoses. Blood from progressor patients was drawn when they were first diagnosed with hyperthyroidism, before any ophthalmopathy symptoms appeared. PBMCs were isolated from approximately 10 ml of fresh peripheral blood by Ficoll-Paque density gradient centrifugation. Progressor patients were first diagnosed with Graves' hyperthyroidism and then developed ophthalmopathy during follow-up. Trizol reagent was used to extract total RNA, and RNA quality was then checked on an Agilent 2100 Bioanalyzer. Note on this clonotype: Its recognized antigen is unknown. No qualities accompany the bases; no much larger clone lies one base away.

The TCR beta CDR3 regions were amplified from the RNA transcripts. A first-round RT-PCR of the TCR CDR3 used the HTBI primer set with the Qiagen OneStep RT-PCR kit. Libraries were constructed in a second round of multiplex PCR, after which size selection and purification were performed. The libraries were sequenced on an Illumina HiSeq2000 using paired-end 100 bp reads. The paper's processing steps were these. SOAPnuke was used to process the raw data, with reads discarded if the reads contained adapters or uncalled bases, had a mean Phred below 15, or lacked an exact constant-primer or identifier match. High-quality paired reads were merged using COPE v1.2.5, and each unique nucleotide sequence was defined as a clonotype. MiTCR v1.1 was used to align clonotypes to the IMGT TRBV, TRBD and TRBJ reference segments. The analysis was restricted to V-J combinations with a frequency above 0.0001, which together covered 99.2% of the repertoires. A TCS score was defined as the ratio between F50 (clonal expansion) and ExV (chaos), using BLOSUM62-based TCRdist between CDR3 peptides within each V-J. Welch's t-statistics and random forest reduced roughly 540 V-J features to 13, which were used in a naive Bayes classifier (R e1071). In-frame beta chains were kept once TCRdb had trimmed the public reads at Q25 with fastp and called clones with MiXCR. Duplicate CDR3 protein sequences are folded into a single record with the most common DNA and genes. These V and J calls originate from TCRdb's pipeline instead of the authors' own analysis. The sample contains some 250,000 distinct CDR3 sequences, 13% to 15% of them found a single time. The top ten clones comprise less than 15% of the sample.

Counted from cysteine to phenylalanine, this CDR3 has 16 amino acids. Solely the CDR3 DNA is kept, with 48 bases framed from the first base. The germline V gene specifies SGHTA as CDR1 and FQGTGA as CDR2. V loses 6 bases, J loses 1 base, and the germline ends lie 18 bases apart. This receptor was identified in a woman aged 40 to 55 with Graves' hyperthyroidism that later progressed to Graves' ophthalmopathy. Here the chain combines TRBV7-3 and TRBJ1-1; the D gene is possibly TRBD1, with 5 bases matching. Sequenced input: blood. The CDR3 reads as follows: CASRSSGTDSNTEAFF. DNA sequence: TGTGCCAGCAGGTCTTCGGGGACCGACTCGAACACTGAAGCTTTCTTT.